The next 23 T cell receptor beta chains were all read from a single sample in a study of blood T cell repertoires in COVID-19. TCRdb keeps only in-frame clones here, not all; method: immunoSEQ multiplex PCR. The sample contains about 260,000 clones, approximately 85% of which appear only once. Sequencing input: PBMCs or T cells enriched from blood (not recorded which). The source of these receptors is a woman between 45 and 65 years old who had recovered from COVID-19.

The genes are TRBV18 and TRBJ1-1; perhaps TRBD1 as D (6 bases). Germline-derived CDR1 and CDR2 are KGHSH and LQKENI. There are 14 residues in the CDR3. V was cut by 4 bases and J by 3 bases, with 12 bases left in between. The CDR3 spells CASSQYREDTEAFF. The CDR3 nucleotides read TGTGCCAGCTCACAATACAGGGAAGACACTGAAGCTTTCTTT.

In DNA, the CDR3 is TGTGCCACCAGCGGGCAAGTGGGTAATTCACCCCTCCACTTT. It codes for CATSGQVGNSPLHF. The chain uses TRBV15 and TRBJ1-6; D ambiguous. Germline CDR1 reads LNHNV; CDR2 reads YYDKDF (reference sequence). Trimming left V 5 bases short and J 6 bases short, with 11 bases between. The CDR3 has 14 residues.

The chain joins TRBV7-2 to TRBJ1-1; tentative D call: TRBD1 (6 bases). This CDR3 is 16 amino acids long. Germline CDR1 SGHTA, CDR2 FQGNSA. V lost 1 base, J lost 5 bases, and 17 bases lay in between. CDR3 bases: TGTGCCAGCAGCTTAGATGCAGGGGCGGTAGGTACTGAAGCTTTCTTT. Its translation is CASSLDAGAVGTEAFF.

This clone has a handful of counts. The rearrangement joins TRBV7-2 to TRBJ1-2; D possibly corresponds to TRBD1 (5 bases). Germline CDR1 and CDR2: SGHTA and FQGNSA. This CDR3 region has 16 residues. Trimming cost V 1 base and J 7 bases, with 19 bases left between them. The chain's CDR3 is CASSLVNGQGSGGYTF. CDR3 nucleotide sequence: TGTGCCAGCAGCTTAGTGAATGGGCAGGGCTCTGGTGGCTACACCTTC. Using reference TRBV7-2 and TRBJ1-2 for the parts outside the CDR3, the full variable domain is GAGVSQSPSNKVTEKGKDVELRCDPISGHTALYWYRQSLGQGLEFLIYFQGNSAPDKSGLPSDRFSAERTGGSVSTLTIQRTQQEDSAVYLCASSLVNGQGSGGYTFGSGTRLTVV.

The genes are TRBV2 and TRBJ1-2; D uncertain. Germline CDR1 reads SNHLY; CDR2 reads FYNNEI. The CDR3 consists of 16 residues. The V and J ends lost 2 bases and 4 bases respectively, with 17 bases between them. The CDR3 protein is CASSETLSMVGYGYTF. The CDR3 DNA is TGTGCCAGCAGTGAAACCCTCTCTATGGTCGGCTATGGCTACACCTTC.

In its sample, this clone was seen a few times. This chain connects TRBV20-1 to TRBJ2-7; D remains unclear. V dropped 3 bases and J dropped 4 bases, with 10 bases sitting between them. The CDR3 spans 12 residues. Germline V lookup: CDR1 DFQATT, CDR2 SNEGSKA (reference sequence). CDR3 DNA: TGCAGTGCTAGTTTGTCAGAATACGAGCAGTACTTC. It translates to CSASLSEYEQYF.

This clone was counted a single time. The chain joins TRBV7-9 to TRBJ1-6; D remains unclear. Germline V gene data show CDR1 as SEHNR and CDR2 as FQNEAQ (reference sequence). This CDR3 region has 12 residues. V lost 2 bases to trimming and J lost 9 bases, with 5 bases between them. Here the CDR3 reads CASSLNFSPLHF. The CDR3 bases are TGTGCCAGCAGCTTAAACTTTTCACCCCTCCACTTT.

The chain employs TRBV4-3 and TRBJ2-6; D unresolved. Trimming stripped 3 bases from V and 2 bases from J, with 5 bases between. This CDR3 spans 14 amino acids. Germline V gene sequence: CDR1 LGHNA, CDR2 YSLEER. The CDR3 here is CASSQATGANVLTF. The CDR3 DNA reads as TGCGCCAGCAGCCAGGCAACTGGGGCCAACGTCCTGACTTTC.

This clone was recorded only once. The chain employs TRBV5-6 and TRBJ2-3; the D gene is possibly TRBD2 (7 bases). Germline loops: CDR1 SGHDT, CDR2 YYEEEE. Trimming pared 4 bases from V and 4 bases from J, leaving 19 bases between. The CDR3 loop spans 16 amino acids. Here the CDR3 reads CASSRGAVGSADTQYF. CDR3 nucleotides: TGTGCCAGCAGCCGGGGGGCGGTCGGGTCCGCAGATACGCAGTATTTT. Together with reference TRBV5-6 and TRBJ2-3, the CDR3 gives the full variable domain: DAGVTQSPTHLIKTRGQQVTLRCSPKSGHDTVSWYQQALGQGPQFIFQYYEEEERQRGNFPDRFSGHQFPNYSSELNVNALLLGDSALYLCASSRGAVGSADTQYFGPGTRLTVL.

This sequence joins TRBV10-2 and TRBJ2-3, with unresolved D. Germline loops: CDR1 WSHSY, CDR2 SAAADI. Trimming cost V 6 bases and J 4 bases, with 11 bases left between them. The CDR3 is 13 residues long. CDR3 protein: CASRRTIADTQYF. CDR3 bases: TGCGCCAGCAGGAGAACTATCGCAGATACGCAGTATTTT.

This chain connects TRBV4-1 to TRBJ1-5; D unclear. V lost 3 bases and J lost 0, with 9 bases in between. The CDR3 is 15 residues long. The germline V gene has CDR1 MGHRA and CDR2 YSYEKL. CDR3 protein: CASSQEGGSNQPQHF. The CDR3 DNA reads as TGCGCCAGCAGCCAGGAGGGTGGTAGCAATCAGCCCCAGCATTTT.

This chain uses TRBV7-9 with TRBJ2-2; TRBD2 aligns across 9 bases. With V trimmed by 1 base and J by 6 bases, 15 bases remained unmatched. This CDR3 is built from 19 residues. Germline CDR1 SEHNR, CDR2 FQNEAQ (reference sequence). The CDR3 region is CASSLGRRRGGRVSGELFF. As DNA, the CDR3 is TGTGCCAGCAGCTTAGGTCGTCGGCGGGGGGGCCGCGTATCCGGGGAGCTGTTTTTT.

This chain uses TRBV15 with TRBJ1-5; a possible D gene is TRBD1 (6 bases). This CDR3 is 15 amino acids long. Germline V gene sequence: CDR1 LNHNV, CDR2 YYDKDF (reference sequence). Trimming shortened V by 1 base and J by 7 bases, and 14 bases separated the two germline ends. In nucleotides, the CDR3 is TGTGCCACCAGCAGAGGGAGGCAGGGGTCGCAGCCCCAGCATTTT. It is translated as CATSRGRQGSQPQHF.

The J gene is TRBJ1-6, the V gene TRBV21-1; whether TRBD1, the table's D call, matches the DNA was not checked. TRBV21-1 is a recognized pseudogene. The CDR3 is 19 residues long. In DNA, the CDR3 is TGTGCCAGCAGGAACACTACCCGGACAGGCGAAAGGGATAATTCACCCCTCCACTTT. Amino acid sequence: CASRNTTRTGERDNSPLHF.

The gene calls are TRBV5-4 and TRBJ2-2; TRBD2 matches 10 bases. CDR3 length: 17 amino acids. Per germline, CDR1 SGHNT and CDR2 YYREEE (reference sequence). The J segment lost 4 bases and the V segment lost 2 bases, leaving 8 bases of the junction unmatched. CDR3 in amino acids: CASSFKRTSGFTGELFF. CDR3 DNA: TGTGCCAGCAGCTTTAAGAGGACTAGCGGCTTCACCGGGGAGCTGTTTTTT.

The CDR3 region is CASTREVGGGKNIQYF. For the CDR3, the DNA is TGTGCCAGCACCCGTGAGGTGGGTGGAGGCAAAAACATTCAGTACTTC. The chain combines TRBV4-2 with TRBJ2-4, with D perhaps TRBD2 (5 bases). The V end was cut by 7 bases, the J end by 3 bases, with 19 bases between. Germline CDR1 is LGHNA and CDR2 is YNFKEQ. The CDR3 runs to 16 residues.

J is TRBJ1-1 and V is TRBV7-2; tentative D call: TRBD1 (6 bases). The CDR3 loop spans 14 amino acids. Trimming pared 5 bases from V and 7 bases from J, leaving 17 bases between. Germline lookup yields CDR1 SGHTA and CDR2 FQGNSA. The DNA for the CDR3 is TGTGCCAGCAGCGGACAGACAGGATCCAATGAAGCTTTCTTT. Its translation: CASSGQTGSNEAFF.

In nucleotides, the CDR3 is TGCGCCAGCAGCTTGGGACAGAGCTACAATGAGCAGTTCTTC. Translated, it gives CASSLGQSYNEQFF. The V call is TRBV5-1, the J call TRBJ2-1; TRBD1 is a possible D gene (5 bases). Germline CDR1 reads SGHRS; CDR2 reads YFSETQ. The ends were cut back, 0 bases at V and 3 bases at J, with 7 bases in the middle. The CDR3 contains 14 residues.

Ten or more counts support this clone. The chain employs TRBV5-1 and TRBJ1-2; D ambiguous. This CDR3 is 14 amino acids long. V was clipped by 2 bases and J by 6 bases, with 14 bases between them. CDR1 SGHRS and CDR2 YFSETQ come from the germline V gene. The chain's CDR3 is CASSFSVPRDGYTF. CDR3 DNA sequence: TGCGCCAGCAGCTTCTCGGTTCCGAGGGATGGCTACACCTTC.

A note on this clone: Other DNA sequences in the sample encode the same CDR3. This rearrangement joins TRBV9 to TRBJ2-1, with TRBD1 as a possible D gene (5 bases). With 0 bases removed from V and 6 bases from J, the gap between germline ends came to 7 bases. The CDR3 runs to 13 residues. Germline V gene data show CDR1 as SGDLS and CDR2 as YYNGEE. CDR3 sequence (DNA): TGTGCCAGCAGCGTAGGACAGCTCAATGAGCAGTTCTTC. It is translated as CASSVGQLNEQFF.

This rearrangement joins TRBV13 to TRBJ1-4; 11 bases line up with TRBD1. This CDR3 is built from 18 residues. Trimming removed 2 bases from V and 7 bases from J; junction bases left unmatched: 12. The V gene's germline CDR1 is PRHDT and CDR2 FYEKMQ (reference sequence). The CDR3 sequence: CASSLRAGTGGRGEKLFF. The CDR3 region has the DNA TGTGCCAGCAGCTTAAGGGCGGGGACAGGGGGTCGAGGTGAAAAACTGTTTTTT.

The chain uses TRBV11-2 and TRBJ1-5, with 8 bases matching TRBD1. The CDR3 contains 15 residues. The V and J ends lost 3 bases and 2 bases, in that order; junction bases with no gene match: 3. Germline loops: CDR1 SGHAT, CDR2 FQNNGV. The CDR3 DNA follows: TGTGCCAGCAGCTTCGACAGGGGTGGCAATCAGCCCCAGCATTTT. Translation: CASSFDRGGNQPQHF.

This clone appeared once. CDR3 nucleotides: TGTGCCAGCAGCTTGGAGGGACAGTCCTCCTACGAGCAGTACTTC. The encoded protein is CASSLEGQSSYEQYF. This rearrangement joins TRBV5-4 to TRBJ2-7; 7 nucleotides match TRBD1. In germline, CDR1 is SGHNT, CDR2 YYREEE (reference sequence). This CDR3 has 15 residues. V shed 0 bases, J shed 0 bases, and the junction held 3 bases outside the gene matches.